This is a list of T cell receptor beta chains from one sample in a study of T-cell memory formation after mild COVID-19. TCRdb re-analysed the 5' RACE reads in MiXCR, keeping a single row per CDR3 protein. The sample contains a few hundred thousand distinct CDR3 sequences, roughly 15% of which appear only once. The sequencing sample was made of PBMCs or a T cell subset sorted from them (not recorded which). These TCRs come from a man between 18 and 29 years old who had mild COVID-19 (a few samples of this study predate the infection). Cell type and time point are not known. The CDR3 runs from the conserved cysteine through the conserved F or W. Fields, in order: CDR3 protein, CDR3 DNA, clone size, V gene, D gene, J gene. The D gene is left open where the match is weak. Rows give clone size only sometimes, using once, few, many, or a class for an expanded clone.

CASSQLAGGPGREQFF | TGCGCCAGCAGCCAACTAGCGGGGGGGCCGGGGCGAGAGCAGTTCTTC | few | TRBV4-3 | TRBD2 | TRBJ2-1
CASSFGTGVTYEQYF | TGCGCCAGCAGCTTCGGGACAGGGGTTACCTACGAGCAGTACTTC | . | TRBV5-1 | TRBD1 | TRBJ2-7
CASTYSGANVLTF | TGTGCCAGCACCTACTCTGGGGCCAACGTCCTGACTTTC | . | TRBV2 | . | TRBJ2-6
CASSQEGAGPYEAFF | TGTGCCAGCAGCCAAGAGGGGGCAGGACCGTATGAAGCTTTCTTT | few | TRBV4-2 | . | TRBJ1-1
CASSLTANTEAFF | TGTGCCAGCAGCCTGACAGCCAACACTGAAGCTTTCTTT | many | TRBV5-1 | . | TRBJ1-1
CASSLAGATSTDTQYF | TGCGCCAGCAGCTTGGCGGGGGCAACTAGCACAGATACGCAGTATTTT | . | TRBV5-1 | . | TRBJ2-3
CASSPDWGQPQHF | TGCGCCAGCAGCCCAGACTGGGGTCAGCCCCAGCATTTT | few | TRBV5-1 | . | TRBJ1-5
CASSSARTETDTDTQYF | TGTGCCAGCAGCTCCGCAAGGACAGAGACTGACACAGATACGCAGTATTTT | few | TRBV11-2 | . | TRBJ2-3
CSAPEGGPRGEQYF | TGCAGTGCCCCGGAGGGGGGACCCCGTGGAGAGCAGTACTTC | few | TRBV20-1 | . | TRBJ2-7
CASTPGGLQETQYF | TGCGCCAGCACCCCCGGGGGGCTCCAAGAGACCCAGTACTTC | . | TRBV5-1 | . | TRBJ2-5
CASSDSWTGWSATNEKLFF | TGTGCCAGCAGTGACTCTTGGACAGGGTGGTCCGCAACTAATGAAAAACTGTTTTTT | many | TRBV6-4 | TRBD1 | TRBJ1-4
CASSFSGLAGETDTQYF | TGTGCCAGCAGTTTCTCCGGACTAGCGGGGGAGACAGATACGCAGTATTTT | . | TRBV12-3/TRBV12-4 | TRBD2 | TRBJ2-3
CAVGQGAYEQYF | TGTGCCGTAGGACAGGGGGCCTACGAGCAGTACTTC | . | TRBV7-9 | TRBD1 | TRBJ2-7
CASSYVRRGYTF | TGTGCCAGCAGTTACGTCCGCCGTGGCTACACCTTC | . | TRBV6-2/TRBV6-3 | . | TRBJ1-2
CASARGQYTNTGELFF | TGTGCCAGCGCTAGGGGGCAGTATACCAACACCGGGGAGCTGTTTTTT | . | TRBV28 | TRBD1 | TRBJ2-2
CASWSGTSESGELFF | TGTGCCAGTTGGTCCGGGACGTCGGAATCCGGGGAGCTGTTTTTT | . | TRBV5-5 | . | TRBJ2-2
CATDRAYGYTF | TGTGCCACAGACAGGGCCTATGGCTACACCTTC | . | TRBV7-9 | TRBD1 | TRBJ1-2
CASSLGGGEQYF | TGTGCCAGCAGCTTAGGAGGGGGCGAGCAGTACTTC | many | TRBV7-6 | . | TRBJ2-7
CASSSRRGLAMDTQYF | TGTGCCAGCAGCTCCAGAAGAGGCCTAGCAATGGATACGCAGTATTTT | . | TRBV5-4 | . | TRBJ2-3
CASSSVPGLSSYEQYF | TGTGCCAGCAGCTCCGTACCGGGGCTGAGCTCCTACGAGCAGTACTTC | . | TRBV7-2 | . | TRBJ2-7
CASSPDRVRDEQFF | TGTGCCAGCAGCCCTGACAGGGTGAGGGATGAGCAGTTCTTC | many | TRBV7-2 | TRBD1 | TRBJ2-1
CASSFEGEGVNTGELFF | TGTGCCAGCAGTTTTGAGGGCGAGGGCGTAAACACCGGGGAGCTGTTTTTT | . | TRBV12-3/TRBV12-4 | . | TRBJ2-2
CASSPSGQEREAFF | TGTGCCAGCTCGCCAAGCGGACAGGAGCGTGAAGCTTTCTTT | . | TRBV18 | TRBD1 | TRBJ1-1
CASSVGSGGAGTDTQYF | TGTGCCAGCAGCGTAGGGAGCGGGGGGGCCGGAACAGATACGCAGTATTTT | . | TRBV9 | TRBD2 | TRBJ2-3
CASSSTQTYEQYF | TGTGCCAGCAGTTCTACACAAACCTACGAGCAGTACTTC | few | TRBV6-6 | . | TRBJ2-7
CASRPDRVSNQPQHF | TGTGCCAGCAGACCGGACAGAGTTAGCAATCAGCCCCAGCATTTT | few | TRBV7-8 | . | TRBJ1-5
CASSLLRSQEKLFF | TGTGCCAGCAGCTTGCTGAGGTCGCAGGAAAAACTGTTTTTT | . | TRBV7-9 | . | TRBJ1-4
CAISEGTVNEKLFF | TGTGCCATCAGTGAGGGGACAGTTAATGAAAAACTGTTTTTT | few | TRBV10-3 | TRBD1 | TRBJ1-4
CASSHWQGNTEAFF | TGCGCCAGCAGCCATTGGCAGGGGAACACTGAAGCTTTCTTT | few | TRBV4-1 | . | TRBJ1-1
CASTPGPGTSGNTIYF | TGTGCCAGTACCCCCGGGCCAGGGACCTCTGGAAACACCATATATTTT | few | TRBV19 | . | TRBJ1-3
CASSDYENIQYF | TGTGCCAGCAGTGACTACGAAAACATTCAGTACTTC | . | TRBV2 | . | TRBJ2-4
CAISEFLYYGYTF | TGTGCCATCAGTGAGTTTCTTTACTATGGCTACACCTTC | . | TRBV10-3 | . | TRBJ1-2
CSNHEGTRNYGYTF | TGCAGTAACCACGAGGGGACCCGCAACTATGGCTACACCTTC | . | TRBV29-1 | . | TRBJ1-2
CASKTADYNEQFF | TGTGCCAGCAAAACAGCTGATTACAATGAGCAGTTCTTC | . | TRBV6-5 | . | TRBJ2-1
CASSLDLIEGTNYGYTF | TGTGCCAGCAGCTTAGATCTCATTGAGGGAACTAACTATGGCTACACCTTC | once | TRBV11-2 | . | TRBJ1-2
CAWSVLGGGGNQPQHF | TGTGCCTGGAGTGTGTTAGGGGGAGGAGGCAATCAGCCCCAGCATTTT | . | TRBV30 | . | TRBJ1-5
CASSYSMGAREQYF | TGTGCCAGCAGTTACTCGATGGGGGCGAGGGAGCAGTACTTC | . | TRBV6-5 | . | TRBJ2-7
CALRGGTEAFF | TGTGCTTTACGAGGGGGCACTGAAGCTTTCTTT | many | TRBV24-1 | . | TRBJ1-1
CASSQGWAGELFF | TGTGCCAGCAGCCAAGGATGGGCCGGGGAGCTGTTTTTT | . | TRBV14 | . | TRBJ2-2
CSVVSKTEGQYF | TGCAGCGTTGTTAGTAAAACTGAGGGGCAGTACTTC | few | TRBV29-1 | . | TRBJ2-7
CASSFQDRGVADTQYF | TGTGCCAGCAGCTTCCAGGACAGGGGAGTGGCAGATACGCAGTATTTT | many | TRBV7-6 | TRBD1 | TRBJ2-3
CASSLSPGTIYEQYF | TGTGCCAGCAGTTTGTCGCCGGGGACAATCTACGAGCAGTACTTC | many | TRBV12-3/TRBV12-4 | . | TRBJ2-7
CASSQEGVLLGTEAFF | TGCGCCAGCAGCCAAGAGGGTGTTCTCCTGGGCACTGAAGCTTTCTTT | . | TRBV4-3 | . | TRBJ1-1
CASGVGDTQYF | TGTGCTAGCGGGGTGGGGGATACGCAGTATTTT | few | TRBV12-5 | . | TRBJ2-3
CASSNGLQETQYF | TGTGCCAGCAGCAACGGGCTACAAGAGACCCAGTACTTC | . | TRBV2 | . | TRBJ2-5
CASSQDLISADTQYF | TGTGCCAGCAGCCAAGATCTTATAAGCGCAGATACGCAGTATTTT | . | TRBV3-1 | . | TRBJ2-3
CSVESLTDLGYYEQYF | TGCAGCGTTGAATCCCTGACGGACCTCGGATACTACGAGCAGTACTTC | . | TRBV29-1 | . | TRBJ2-7
CASKRLAGGKRVSYNEQFF | TGTGCCAGCAAACGATTAGCGGGGGGAAAGAGAGTCTCCTACAATGAGCAGTTCTTC | . | TRBV6-2/TRBV6-3 | TRBD2 | TRBJ2-1
CASSIVDEQFF | TGTGCCAGTAGTATCGTGGATGAGCAGTTCTTC | . | TRBV19 | . | TRBJ2-1
CASSQGDEQFF | TGTGCCAGCAGCCAGGGGGATGAGCAGTTCTTC | few | TRBV12-3/TRBV12-4 | TRBD1 | TRBJ2-1
CASSLQGNGSPLHF | TGTGCCAGCAGTTTACAGGGTAATGGTTCACCCCTCCACTTT | . | TRBV6-6 | . | TRBJ1-6
CASSPQGGQETQYF | TGCGCCAGCAGCCCTCAGGGGGGCCAAGAGACCCAGTACTTC | . | TRBV5-1 | . | TRBJ2-5
CASRPGTGGLLDDEQYF | TGCGCCAGCAGACCCGGGACAGGGGGTCTTTTAGATGACGAGCAGTACTTC | . | TRBV4-1 | TRBD1 | TRBJ2-7
CASRVEFDEQFF | TGCGCCAGCAGGGTCGAGTTCGATGAGCAGTTCTTC | . | TRBV5-1 | . | TRBJ2-1
CASSPLGGGFTDTQYF | TGTGCCAGCTCACCCCTTGGCGGGGGTTTCACAGATACGCAGTATTTT | many | TRBV18 | TRBD2 | TRBJ2-3
CSVVVAGGFNEQFF | TGCAGCGTTGTTGTAGCGGGGGGTTTTAATGAGCAGTTCTTC | few | TRBV29-1 | TRBD2 | TRBJ2-1
CASSAEGGGADEQFF | TGTGCCAGCAGTGCGGAAGGCGGGGGGGCTGATGAGCAGTTCTTC | once | TRBV9 | TRBD2 | TRBJ2-1
CASSLGSAPNEQFF | TGTGCCAGCAGCTTGGGATCCGCGCCCAATGAGCAGTTCTTC | few | TRBV7-3 | . | TRBJ2-1
CASIHGRYGYTF | TGTGCCAGCATCCATGGACGGTATGGCTACACCTTC | . | TRBV2 | . | TRBJ1-2
CSARDVLAGDTGELFF | TGCAGTGCTAGAGACGTTCTAGCGGGGGACACCGGGGAGCTGTTTTTT | few | TRBV20-1 | TRBD2 | TRBJ2-2